The 8 T cell receptor beta chains listed next were all sequenced from one sample in a study of early T cells in non-severe SARS-CoV-2 infection (dated by TCRdb to the early 2020s). The library was made by 5' RACE. Instrument used: NextSeq 500. TCRdb reworked the public reads: Q25 trimming with fastp, MiXCR clone assembly, productive beta chains retained. Identical CDR3 proteins give one entry, which carries the most common genes and DNA. Counted in this sample were some 22,000 distinct CDR3 sequences; about 4% of them appeared once. The top ten constitute roughly 1.5% of the sample. The specimen was whole blood. These receptors were obtained from an adult who was a healthcare worker with PCR-confirmed SARS-CoV-2 infection or an uninfected control (not recorded which).

This clonotype occurred a few times. The rearrangement links TRBV14 to TRBJ1-1; the match to TRBD1 covers 7 bases. V was clipped by 0 bases and J by 1 base; unmatched bases: 17. The length of the CDR3 is 20 residues. In germline, CDR1 is SGHDN, CDR2 FVKESK. The CDR3 DNA follows: TGTGCCAGCAGCCAAGACTCCGCGGACAGGTTCTCTCTCGGGAACACTGAAGCTTTCTTT. Translating it yields CASSQDSADRFSLGNTEAFF. Complete variable domain (other parts from reference TRBV14 and TRBJ1-1): EAGVTQFPSHSVIEKGQTVTLRCDPISGHDNLYWYRRVMGKEIKFLLHFVKESKQDESGMPNNRFLAERTGGTYSTLKVQPAELEDSGVYFCASSQDSADRFSLGNTEAFFGQGTRLTVV.

This clonotype was seen ten or more times. The rearrangement uses TRBV20-1 and TRBJ2-5; TRBD2 matches 11 bases. This CDR3 comprises 15 residues. The germline CDR1 and CDR2 sequences are DFQATT and SNEGSKA (reference sequence). The V and J ends lost 6 bases and 2 bases, in that order; junction bases with no gene match: 8. CDR3 residues: CSALTSGGGQETQYF. For the CDR3, the DNA is TGCAGTGCACTAACTAGCGGGGGCGGTCAAGAGACCCAGTACTTC.

This chain uses TRBV3-1 with TRBJ2-5, with 8 bases that match TRBD2. V dropped 4 bases and J dropped 2; count of bases not matched to a gene: 3. Germline V gene data show CDR1 as LGHDT and CDR2 as YNNKEL (reference sequence). The CDR3 contains 14 residues. As DNA, the CDR3 is TGTGCCAGCAGCCGGGCTAGCGGGCAAGAGACCCAGTACTTC. This translates into CASSRASGQETQYF.

This clonotype showed up many times. The gene calls are TRBV10-2 and TRBJ2-1, with TRBD2 identical over 11 bases. From germline, CDR1 is WSHSY and CDR2 SAAADI. The CDR3 is 17 residues long. Unmatched junction bases numbered 6, after V lost 2 bases and J lost 3 bases. Here the CDR3 reads CASSEVSGGAFYNEQFF. Written as DNA, the CDR3 is TGCGCCAGCAGTGAGGTTAGCGGGGGGGCTTTCTACAATGAGCAGTTCTTC.

CDR3 in DNA: TGCGCCAGCCTAACTGGGGGGGCCCACGAGCAGTACTTC. Residues: CASLTGGAHEQYF. V is TRBV23-1 and J is TRBJ2-7, with D perhaps TRBD2 (7 bases). TRBV23-1 is sorted into the ORF group, with uncertain function. This CDR3 region has 13 residues. Trimming cost V 8 bases and J 5 bases, with 16 bases left between them.

The rearrangement links TRBV6-5 to TRBJ1-4; the match to TRBD1 covers 11 bases. With V trimmed by 2 bases and J by 6 bases, 2 bases remained unmatched. CDR1 and CDR2 from the germline V gene are MNHEY and SVGAGI. This CDR3 is built from 15 residues. The chain's CDR3 is CASSYRDRGDEKLFF. Here the CDR3 DNA reads TGTGCCAGCAGTTACAGGGACAGGGGGGATGAAAAACTGTTTTTT.

This clonotype is medium-sized (0.01 to 0.1%) in the sample. The gene calls are TRBV20-1 and TRBJ1-2, with 8 nucleotides matching TRBD1. J lost 0 bases, V lost 5 bases, and 5 bases had no gene match. Germline CDR1 and CDR2: DFQATT and SNEGSKA (reference sequence). The CDR3 spans 14 residues. For the CDR3, the DNA is TGCAGTGCTCCCCAGGGGGCTACTAACTATGGCTACACCTTC. It is translated as CSAPQGATNYGYTF.

This clonotype has a count of ten or more. This chain connects TRBV12-3 or TRBV12-4 to TRBJ2-3; D is ambiguous. The CDR3 spans 18 residues. The V and J ends lost 2 bases and 2 bases respectively, with 20 bases between them. Here the CDR3 reads CASSLNPLKGFHTDTQYF. CDR3 bases: TGTGCCAGCAGTTTAAACCCCCTGAAGGGTTTCCACACAGATACGCAGTATTTT.